This T cell receptor (beta chain) was sequenced for a study of shared clonotypes between healthy human individuals. Clones were read by immunoSEQ multiplex PCR, and TCRdb kept only the in-frame ones, dropping some. The table includes hundreds of thousands of clones, under 80% detected once. V dropped 4 bases and J dropped 7 bases, with 22 bases sitting between them. This CDR3 has 16 residues. Germline V gives CDR1 MGHRA, CDR2 YSYEKL. The sequence was collected from a woman in her 30s in good health. Sequenced input: memory CD4+ T cells sorted from blood. Subset indicated: CD45RA-negative fraction. The V and J genes are TRBV4-1 and TRBJ1-2; weak D call: TRBD1 (6 bases). CDR3 region: CASSPTRDRRRGGYTF. DNA for the CDR3: TGCGCCAGCAGCCCCACTAGAGACAGGAGGAGGGGTGGCTACACCTTC.